This entry concerns a single T cell receptor (beta chain). A much larger clone lies a single base off, so this may be a read error. This sample is part of a study of metastatic and nonmetastatic thyroid tumors. Original data processing: Clinicopathological groups of papillary thyroid cancer showed CDR3 differences that were used to build a distant-metastasis classifier. TCRdb used MiXCR to call clones anew from the PCR reads. None of the V and J calls come from the authors' own analysis; TCRdb made them. The sample has 30,000 to 40,000 clones, roughly a sixth seen once. The entire patient cohort was treatment-naive prior to thyroid surgery. This TCR came from a male donor with papillary thyroid cancer or a benign thyroid nodule (not recorded which). Some clones in this sample may be carry-over from other donors' samples. Input material: blood.

The CDR3 region is CSVKTRDSHEQYF. CDR3 DNA sequence: TGCAGCGTGAAGACCAGGGATTCCCACGAGCAGTACTTC. The chain combines TRBV29-1 with TRBJ2-7, with D possibly being TRBD1 (5 bases). The CDR3 has 13 residues. Deletions cut 6 bases from V and 5 bases from J, with 17 bases between. CDR1 is SQVTM and CDR2 is ANQGSEA in the germline V gene.